A selection of T cell receptor beta chains follows, all from one sample in a study of blood T cell repertoires in COVID-19. Profiling relied on immunoSEQ multiplex PCR, and the TCRdb table lists in-frame clones only, not all of them. The sample shows about 210,000 clones, 84% of them seen only once. Sequenced material: peripheral blood. Receptors originate from a woman between 50 and 59 years old with active or convalescent COVID-19. CDR3s include the opening cysteine and the closing phenylalanine or tryptophan. Each record gives: D gene, clone size, V gene, J gene, CDR3 length, CDR3 DNA, CDR3 protein. The D gene is left open where the match is weak. Clone size, where shown, is once, few, many, or a class for clones that have expanded.

TRBD1,.,TRBV4-2,TRBJ1-1,16,TGTGCCAGCAGCCAAGCCGACAGGGGGCAGGACACTGAAGCTTTCTTT,CASSQADRGQDTEAFF
TRBD2,.,TRBV3-1/TRBV3-2,TRBJ2-3,20,TGTGCCAGCAGCCCCGGACCACCCAGACTAGCGGGCGAGAGCACAGATACGCAGTATTTT,CASSPGPPRLAGESTDTQYF
.,once,TRBV6-4,TRBJ1-1,14,TGTGCCAGCAGCCTGACAGGTATGAACACTGAAGCTTTCTTT,CASSLTGMNTEAFF
TRBD1,.,TRBV12-3/TRBV12-4,TRBJ2-7,13,TGTGCCAGCAGGTACAGGGGCTCCTACGAGCAGTACTTC,CASRYRGSYEQYF
.,.,TRBV12-3/TRBV12-4,TRBJ2-3,13,TGTGCCAGCAGTTTCAGGGGGGCCGATACGCAGTATTTT,CASSFRGADTQYF
TRBD1,.,TRBV6-6,TRBJ1-2,16,TGTGCCAGCAGTAAACAGGGACAGACATCTAACTATGGCTACACCTTC,CASSKQGQTSNYGYTF
TRBD1,.,TRBV28,TRBJ1-6,15,TGTGCCAGCGGTCCCCTGGACAGGGAAAATTCACCCCTCCACTTT,CASGPLDRENSPLHF
TRBD1,.,TRBV30,TRBJ2-7,14,TGTGCCTGGAGTGTACTGGGCACAGGGGACGAGCAGTACTTC,CAWSVLGTGDEQYF
TRBD2,.,TRBV9,TRBJ2-2,16,TGTGCCAGCAGCGCGGCTAGCGGGGGAAAGTCCGGGGAGCTGTTTTTT,CASSAASGGKSGELFF
.,.,TRBV6-5,TRBJ1-6,14,TGTGCCAGCAGTCGACAGAACGTTAATTCACCCCTCCACTTT,CASSRQNVNSPLHF
TRBD1,few,TRBV4-1,TRBJ1-3,14,TGCGCCAGCAGCCAGACAGGGCCTGGAAACACCATATATTTT,CASSQTGPGNTIYF
TRBD1,.,TRBV5-5,TRBJ1-1,15,TGTGCCAGCAGCTCATCCGGGACAGTGAACACTGAAGCTTTCTTT,CASSSSGTVNTEAFF
TRBD1,medium-sized,TRBV28,TRBJ1-2,15,TGTGCCAGCAGCATGACCCGGACAGGGGCGGATGGCTACACCTTC,CASSMTRTGADGYTF
.,.,TRBV3-1/TRBV3-2,TRBJ1-2,12,TGTGCCAGCAGCCAAGTGACAGCGTCCTACACCTTC,CASSQVTASYTF
.,.,TRBV28,TRBJ1-2,12,TGTGCCAGTCAGACTGCCGCTTATGGCTACACCTTC,CASQTAAYGYTF
TRBD1,.,TRBV5-5,TRBJ1-4,18,TGTGCCAGCAGCTTGAGAATCTCCTCCGGGACAGATAATGAAAAACTGTTTTTT,CASSLRISSGTDNEKLFF
.,.,TRBV19,TRBJ2-3,15,TGTGCCAGTAGTAAGACGGCGGTTGGCACAGATACGCAGTATTTT,CASSKTAVGTDTQYF
.,.,TRBV5-4,TRBJ2-6,15,TGTGCCAGCAGCCTGACAGATTCTGGGGCCAACGTCCTGACTTTC,CASSLTDSGANVLTF
TRBD1,.,TRBV27,TRBJ2-1,15,TGTGCCAGCAGTCTAGGGGGCCGCTCCTACAATGAGCAGTTCTTC,CASSLGGRSYNEQFF
TRBD2,.,TRBV6-6,TRBJ2-1,14,TGTGCCAGCAATAGCGGGGGGGCCCACAATGAGCAGTTCTTC,CASNSGGAHNEQFF
TRBD1,.,TRBV5-1,TRBJ1-6,17,TGCGCCAGCAGCTGGAACGAAGGACAGGGACGCAATTCACCCCTCCACTTT,CASSWNEGQGRNSPLHF
.,.,TRBV30,TRBJ2-7,13,TGTGCCTGGAGTGTTGGCAACACCTACGAGCAGTACTTC,CAWSVGNTYEQYF
TRBD1,.,TRBV11-2,TRBJ1-1,19,TGTGCCAGCAGCTTGGGGACAGGGGTTGCCCGGACCTCGAACACTGAAGCTTTCTTT,CASSLGTGVARTSNTEAFF
TRBD1,.,TRBV10-3,TRBJ1-2,12,TGTGCCACCAACGAAGGGGGCGATGGCTACACCTTC,CATNEGGDGYTF
TRBD1,.,TRBV28,TRBJ1-2,15,TGTGCCAGCGCCCTGTCCGTCACAGGGGGCCTCGGCTACACCTTC,CASALSVTGGLGYTF
.,.,TRBV19,TRBJ1-6,14,TGTGCCAGTACCCGGGCCGCGGGGGATTCACCCCTCCACTTT,CASTRAAGDSPLHF
TRBD1,.,TRBV11-2,TRBJ2-1,14,TGTGCCAGCAGCGTCGGACAGGGAGACAATGAGCAGTTCTTC,CASSVGQGDNEQFF
.,.,TRBV28,TRBJ1-3,15,TGTGCCAGCAGACCCCAAGGGGGTAGTGGAAACACCATATATTTT,CASRPQGGSGNTIYF
.,.,TRBV18,TRBJ1-5,16,TGTGCCAGCTCACTTGGGGCTGGACAGTCTAATCAGCCCCAGCATTTT,CASSLGAGQSNQPQHF
.,.,TRBV9,TRBJ1-5,13,TGTGCCAGCAGCTCGACAGGCTATCAGCCCCAGCATTTT,CASSSTGYQPQHF
.,.,TRBV18,TRBJ1-4,15,TGTGCCAGCTCGTCATACGACGGGGCTAATGAAAAACTGTTTTTT,CASSSYDGANEKLFF
TRBD1,.,TRBV3-1/TRBV3-2,TRBJ1-6,16,TGTGCCAGCAGCAACCAGGGGGCGGTTTCTTCTTCACCCCTCCACTTT,CASSNQGAVSSSPLHF
.,once,TRBV24-1,TRBJ2-5,13,TGTGCCACCAGTACCGGGGGCCAAGAGACCCAGTACTTC,CATSTGGQETQYF
.,.,TRBV9,TRBJ2-2,15,TGTGCCAGCAGCGTAGGTAATCGGGACATCGGGGAGCTGTTTTTT,CASSVGNRDIGELFF
.,.,TRBV19,TRBJ1-3,15,TGTGCCAGTAGTATCCTCACGAGCTCTGGAAACACCATATATTTT,CASSILTSSGNTIYF